One and the same sample provided the 7 T cell receptor beta chains below, sequenced in a study of blood T cell repertoires in COVID-19. Assay: immunoSEQ multiplex PCR; the TCRdb copy retains only in-frame clones and omits some. The sample has about 34,000 clones, 85% to 90% seen once. The sample consisted of peripheral blood. The receptor source for this set is a man aged 65 to 85 with active COVID-19.

This chain connects TRBV5-6 to TRBJ2-5; 11 bases are shared with TRBD2. The CDR3 runs to 17 residues. The V segment lost 2 bases and the J segment 3 bases; nucleotides outside the gene matches: 9. Germline V lookup: CDR1 SGHDT, CDR2 YYEEEE. The CDR3 DNA reads TGTGCCAGCAGCTTAGCGCCGGGACTAGCGGATAAAGAGACCCAGTACTTC. Protein product: CASSLAPGLADKETQYF.

The J gene is TRBJ1-2, the V gene TRBV4-3; unclear D gene. The CDR3 runs to 16 residues. The V gene lost 0 bases and the J gene lost 5 bases, with 16 bases spanning the gap. CDR1 and CDR2 from the germline V gene are LGHNA and YSLEER. CDR3 residues: CASSQDLVYIGYGYTF. The CDR3 DNA is TGCGCCAGCAGCCAAGATCTGGTCTACATCGGGTATGGCTACACCTTC.

The chain employs TRBV6-6 and TRBJ1-4; D remains unclear. CDR1 MNHNY and CDR2 SVGAGI come from the germline V gene (reference sequence). The V end lost 6 bases, the J end lost 7 bases, and 18 bases lay between the germline ends. This CDR3 has 15 amino acids. CDR3 sequence: CASSRKEGGREKLFF. In DNA form, the CDR3 reads TGTGCCAGCAGCCGTAAGGAGGGCGGACGTGAAAAACTGTTTTTT.

The CDR3 spells CASSPRLAGDSGELFF. The CDR3 DNA sequence: TGTGCCAGCAGCCCCCGACTAGCGGGAGATAGTGGGGAGCTGTTTTTT. V and J are TRBV9 and TRBJ2-2; 12 bases match TRBD2. This CDR3 has 16 residues. J gave up 8 bases and V 4 bases, and 9 bases lay outside the gene matches. Germline assignment: CDR1 SGDLS and CDR2 YYNGEE. Supplemented by reference TRBV9 and TRBJ2-2, the full variable domain reads DSGVTQTPKHLITATGQRVTLRCSPRSGDLSVYWYQQSLDQGLQFLIQYYNGEERAKGNILERFSAQQFPDLHSELNLSSLELGDSALYFCASSPRLAGDSGELFFGEGSRLTVL.

The chain carries TRBV18 and TRBJ1-6; D not resolved. Germline assignment: CDR1 KGHSH and CDR2 LQKENI. The CDR3 is made up of 13 amino acids. V lost 3 bases to trimming and J lost 8 bases, with 8 bases between them. CDR3 in DNA: TGTGCCAGCTCACCTAGTCGGGATTCACCCCTCCACTTT. Translated, it gives CASSPSRDSPLHF.

V and J are TRBV19 and TRBJ2-7, with D possibly TRBD2 on 6 matching bases. The V gene lost 6 bases and the J gene lost 0 bases, with 12 bases spanning the gap. The CDR3 has 14 amino acids. CDR1 and CDR2 from the germline V gene are LNHDA and SQIVND (reference sequence). The chain's CDR3 is CASSLVSGSYEQYF. DNA of the CDR3: TGTGCCAGTAGCCTCGTTAGCGGCTCCTACGAGCAGTACTTC.

The V and J genes are TRBV4-2 and TRBJ2-5, with 8 bases matching TRBD1. The CDR3 consists of 17 residues. Unmatched junction bases numbered 7, after V lost 0 bases and J lost 1 base. The germline gives CDR1 LGHNA, CDR2 YNFKEQ. Written as DNA, the CDR3 is TGTGCCAGCAGCCAAGAGGGCCCGGGACAGGCCCAAGAGACCCAGTACTTC. Translation gives CASSQEGPGQAQETQYF.